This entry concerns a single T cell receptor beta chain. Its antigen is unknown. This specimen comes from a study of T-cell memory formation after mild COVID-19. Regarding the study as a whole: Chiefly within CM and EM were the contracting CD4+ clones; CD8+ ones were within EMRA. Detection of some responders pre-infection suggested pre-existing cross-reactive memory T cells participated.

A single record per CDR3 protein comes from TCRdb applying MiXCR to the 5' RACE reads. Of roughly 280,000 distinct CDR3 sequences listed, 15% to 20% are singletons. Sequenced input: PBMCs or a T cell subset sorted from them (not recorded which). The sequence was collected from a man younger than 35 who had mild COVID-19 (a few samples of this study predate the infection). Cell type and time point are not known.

The CDR3 reads CASSPAAQGATDTQYF. The CDR3, as DNA: TGTGCCAGCAGCCCAGCAGCACAGGGGGCAACAGATACGCAGTATTTT. V usage is TRBV7-2 and J usage is TRBJ2-3, with TRBD1 identical over 9 bases. With V trimmed by 5 bases and J by 3 bases, 9 bases remained unmatched. Germline loops: CDR1 SGHTA, CDR2 FQGNSA. This CDR3 contains 16 residues.